The next 21 T cell receptor beta chains were all read from a single sample in a study of immune cell composition in non-small cell lung cancer. Repertoires were generated with immunoSEQ multiplex PCR, while TCRdb's copy carries only in-frame clones and drops some. The table lists 7,000 to 8,000 clones, roughly three quarters of them singletons. The sequenced sample was lung tumor tissue. All receptors come from a human donor with non-small cell lung cancer.

J is TRBJ2-1 and V is TRBV2; D uncertain. Germline lookup yields CDR1 SNHLY and CDR2 FYNNEI. The CDR3 covers 15 residues. Trimming left V 4 bases short and J 0 bases short, with 10 bases between. CDR3 in amino acids: CASSVRRSSYNEQFF. CDR3 bases: TGTGCCAGCAGTGTGAGGCGGAGCTCCTACAATGAGCAGTTCTTC.

The chain links TRBV9 to TRBJ2-7; 8 positions match TRBD1. The CDR3 sequence is 15 residues long. Per germline, CDR1 SGDLS and CDR2 YYNGEE. V trimming: 0 bases; J trimming: 2 bases; junction bases outside the gene matches: 4. The chain's CDR3 is CASSVEGQAPYEQYF. The CDR3 nucleotides are TGTGCCAGCAGCGTAGAGGGACAGGCCCCCTACGAGCAGTACTTC.

The chain couples TRBV11-3 to TRBJ2-5; weak D call: TRBD2 (6 bases). The CDR3 loop spans 13 amino acids. V was cut by 5 bases and J by 2 bases, with 9 bases left in between. The V gene's germline CDR1 is SGHNT and CDR2 YENEEA. CDR3 region: CASSNSGQETQYF. The DNA for the CDR3 is TGTGCCAGCAGCAATAGCGGTCAAGAGACCCAGTACTTC.

Only a few counts were recorded for this clone. This chain links TRBV7-9 with TRBJ1-2, with 7 bases aligning to TRBD1. The CDR3 has 13 residues. The trim removed 5 bases at V and 5 bases at J, leaving 5 bases unmatched. Per the germline V gene, CDR1 is SEHNR and CDR2 is FQNEAQ (reference sequence). The CDR3 region is CASSLQGYYGYTF. In DNA form, the CDR3 reads TGTGCCAGCAGCCTACAGGGGTATTATGGCTACACCTTC.

The chain is built from TRBV7-9 and TRBJ2-2; 10 positions agree with TRBD2. The CDR3 spans 17 residues. V dropped 4 bases and J dropped 6; count of bases not matched to a gene: 11. Germline CDR1 is SEHNR and CDR2 is FQNEAQ (reference sequence). The DNA of the CDR3 is TGTGCCAGCAGCTATAGAAGCGGGGGGGGATCGGCCGGGGAGCTGTTTTTT. Its protein is CASSYRSGGGSAGELFF.

This clone was counted a single time. CDR3 DNA: TGTGCCAGCAGTGCGAGGACAGGGGCCCGCTACGAGCAGTACTTC. This translates into CASSARTGARYEQYF. This chain links TRBV6-1 with TRBJ2-7; 9 bases align to TRBD1. This CDR3 comprises 15 residues. V was pared by 4 bases and J by 3 bases, with 7 bases of the junction left unmatched. Germline V CDR1 and CDR2: MNHNS, SASEGT.

This clone has more than one count but fewer than ten. This chain joins TRBV5-4 and TRBJ1-2, with D perhaps TRBD1 (6 bases). Per germline, CDR1 SGHNT and CDR2 YYREEE (reference sequence). The CDR3 sequence is 15 residues long. Trimming cost V 3 bases and J 4 bases, with 16 bases left between them. In nucleotides, the CDR3 is TGTGCCAGCAGCTCTCGCCCGGACAGCTCCTATGGCTACACCTTC. This codes for CASSSRPDSSYGYTF.

This rearrangement joins TRBV7-8 to TRBJ2-2; TRBD2 aligns across 13 bases. Looked up from germline, CDR1 is SGHVS and CDR2 is FQNEAQ. V lost 6 bases, J lost 4 bases, and 5 bases stayed unmatched. This CDR3 spans 16 amino acids. The CDR3 nucleotides read TGTGCCAGCAGGGGGACTAGCGGGACGGGCACCGGGGAGCTGTTTTTT. Its protein is CASRGTSGTGTGELFF.

In its sample, this clone was seen a few times. The chain links TRBV5-1 to TRBJ2-7; the match to TRBD1 covers 7 bases. The length of the CDR3 is 13 residues. Trimming took 3 bases from V and 5 from J; bases not matched to a gene: 5. Germline CDR1 is SGHRS and CDR2 is YFSETQ. The CDR3, as DNA: TGCGCCAGCAGCTCCCAGGGACAGCACGAGCAGTACTTC. Translated: CASSSQGQHEQYF.

This clone was recorded a few times. V gene TRBV29-1 combines with J gene TRBJ1-1, with 7 bases identical to TRBD1. The germline CDR1 and CDR2 sequences are SQVTM and ANQGSEA. The trim removed 6 bases at V and 1 base at J, leaving 8 bases unmatched. This CDR3 has 14 residues. The CDR3 spells CSVRGGNRNTEAFF. Written as DNA, the CDR3 is TGCAGCGTCCGAGGGGGCAATAGGAACACTGAAGCTTTCTTT. The variable domain in full, completed from reference TRBV29-1 and TRBJ1-1, reads SAVISQKPSRDICQRGTSLTIQCQVDSQVTMMFWYRQQPGQSLTLIATANQGSEATYESGFVIDKFPISRPNLTFSTLTVSNMSPEDSSIYLCSVRGGNRNTEAFFGQGTRLTVV.

This chain links TRBV10-1 with TRBJ1-4; D remains unclear. From germline, CDR1 is WNHNN and CDR2 SYGVQD (reference sequence). The CDR3 spans 16 residues. V was cut by 3 bases and J by 0 bases, with 11 bases left in between. The CDR3 sequence is CASSDLTSATNEKLFF. CDR3 coding DNA: TGCGCCAGCAGTGACCTTACAAGTGCAACTAATGAAAAACTGTTTTTT.

The chain uses TRBV30 and TRBJ1-2; D unclear. The V gene lost 2 bases and the J gene lost 5 bases, with 21 bases spanning the gap. The CDR3 extends over 16 amino acids. The V gene's germline CDR1 is GTSNPN and CDR2 SVGIG (reference sequence). The CDR3 protein is CAWSRLAASGSYGYTF. Here the CDR3 DNA reads TGTGCCTGGAGTAGGTTAGCCGCATCGGGTTCTTATGGCTACACCTTC.

The V gene is TRBV4-2, the J gene TRBJ1-4; the D is unclear. Germline CDR1 reads LGHNA; CDR2 reads YNFKEQ. The CDR3 loop spans 14 amino acids. Trimming cost V 0 bases and J 6 bases, with 8 bases left between them. CDR3 sequence reads: CASSQEGGHEKLFF. Here the CDR3 DNA reads TGTGCCAGCAGCCAAGAGGGAGGTCATGAAAAACTGTTTTTT.

This chain links TRBV7-2 with TRBJ2-7, with 12 bases fitting TRBD2. Germline trimming cut 7 bases from V and 7 bases from J; bases unmatched to any gene: 17. Germline V gives CDR1 SGHTA, CDR2 FQGNSA. This CDR3 contains 17 residues. The CDR3 DNA is TGTGCCAGCACCCCCTTTCCCTCTAGCGGGGGGGCGGGGGAGCAGTACTTC. This translates into CASTPFPSSGGAGEQYF.

This clone occurred a few times. The gene calls are TRBV27 and TRBJ2-1; D not resolved. V lost 2 bases, J lost 8 bases, and 7 bases lay in between. Germline V CDR1 and CDR2: MNHEY, SMNVEV (reference sequence). This CDR3 comprises 12 residues. The CDR3: CASSLGHHEQFF. In nucleotides, the CDR3 is TGTGCCAGCAGTTTAGGGCACCATGAGCAGTTCTTC.

This clone was recorded a few times. The genes are TRBV19 and TRBJ1-3; D is unclear. The V and J ends lost 2 bases and 4 bases respectively, with 12 bases between them. There are 15 residues in the CDR3. Germline CDR1 LNHDA, CDR2 SQIVND (reference sequence). The CDR3 loop reads CASSISSVPGNTIYF. CDR3 DNA: TGTGCCAGTAGTATATCATCAGTTCCAGGAAACACCATATATTTT.

This chain uses TRBV11-3 with TRBJ2-5; perhaps TRBD2 as D (5 bases). Germline CDR1 SGHNT, CDR2 YENEEA. Trimming cost V 2 bases and J 5 bases, with 12 bases left between them. This CDR3 region has 14 residues. CDR3 nucleotides: TGTGCCAGCAGCTTATTCGGCCGAGGGGAGACCCAGTACTTC. Protein product: CASSLFGRGETQYF.

A few counts support this clone. This chain joins TRBV30 and TRBJ2-4; 10 bases fit TRBD1. The CDR3 contains 15 residues. V lost 0 bases and J lost 8; bases outside the gene matches: 7. Germline V gene lookup returns CDR1 GTSNPN and CDR2 SVGIG (reference sequence). CDR3 nucleotide sequence: TGTGCCTGGAGTGTTTGGGGACAGGGGCGGGACATTCAGTACTTC. It codes for CAWSVWGQGRDIQYF.

On this clone itself: The CDR3 end shows no conserved phenylalanine or tryptophan, and so a read error is likely. It is unclear where the CDR3 begins or ends on the DNA, so no DNA is shown, and the CDR3 is as TCRdb lists it. The CDR3: CASSEYSMLV. This chain connects TRBV6-1 to TRBJ1-1. The CDR3 totals 10 residues, both ends included. Per the germline V gene, CDR1 is MNHNS and CDR2 is SASEGT.

This chain uses TRBV9 with TRBJ1-1, with 8 bases identical to TRBD1. Germline trimming cut 4 bases from V and 3 bases from J; bases unmatched to any gene: 2. CDR1 is SGDLS, CDR2 YYNGEE, per germline. The CDR3 is 13 amino acids. For the CDR3, the DNA is TGTGCCAGCAGCCGGGACAGGTACACTGAAGCTTTCTTT. This gives the protein CASSRDRYTEAFF.

This clone has only a few counts. This chain joins TRBV30 and TRBJ2-7; TRBD2 might be the D (6 bases). Germline loops: CDR1 GTSNPN, CDR2 SVGIG (reference sequence). The CDR3 is 15 residues long. Trimming removed 2 bases at V and 2 bases at J, with 16 bases between. This chain's CDR3 is CAWSRGREITYEQYF. CDR3 in DNA: TGTGCCTGGAGTAGGGGTCGGGAGATTACCTACGAGCAGTACTTC.